The 27 T cell receptor beta chains below all came from one sample that was sequenced in a study of T cell responses to AZD1222 COVID-19 vaccine. Assay: immunoSEQ multiplex PCR; the TCRdb copy retains only in-frame clones and omits some. The repertoire includes some 150,000 clones, around 88% of them detected once, and approximately 3.1% sits in the top ten. The sequencing here drew on peripheral blood, taken on day 0 of MenACWY control vaccination. The receptors originated from an adult in good health.

The CDR3 loop reads CASTTQGRYGNTIYF. CDR3 coding DNA: TGTGCCAGCACCACCCAGGGGAGATATGGAAACACCATATATTTT. The chain is built from TRBV21-1 and TRBJ1-3; TRBD1 is the table's D call and was not checked against the DNA. TRBV21-1 is assigned pseudogene status. The CDR3 loop spans 15 amino acids.

J is TRBJ1-6 and V is TRBV6-2 or TRBV6-3, with D possibly TRBD1 on 6 matching bases. The V gene lost 6 bases and the J gene lost 2 bases, with 17 bases spanning the gap. Germline loops: CDR1 MNHEY, CDR2 SVGEGT. The CDR3 runs to 17 residues. The CDR3: CASSPPGGATYNSPLHF. The CDR3, as DNA: TGTGCCAGCAGCCCTCCGGGGGGGGCCACCTATAATTCACCCCTCCACTTT.

The genes are TRBV6-5 and TRBJ1-4; D is perhaps TRBD1 (5 bases). Trimming shortened V by 4 bases and J by 3 bases, and 12 bases separated the two germline ends. The CDR3 extends over 15 amino acids. Germline V gene data show CDR1 as MNHEY and CDR2 as SVGAGI. CDR3 in DNA: TGTGCCAGCAGTTTTGGGGGGACTGCTAATGAAAAACTGTTTTTT. As protein: CASSFGGTANEKLFF.

The chain combines TRBV10-3 with TRBJ1-6, with 9 nucleotides matching TRBD1. V lost 6 bases to trimming and J lost 8 bases; unmatched junction nucleotides: 8. The CDR3 is made up of 15 amino acids. Per germline, CDR1 ENHRY and CDR2 SYGVKD. The CDR3 sequence: CAIRISGQGDSPLHF. CDR3 nucleotide sequence: TGTGCCATCAGGATATCGGGACAGGGTGATTCACCCCTCCACTTT.

In this sample, this clone turned up a few times. The chain couples TRBV5-4 to TRBJ1-2; 7 bases fit TRBD1. The V segment lost 4 bases and the J segment 11 bases; nucleotides outside the gene matches: 20. The CDR3 extends over 16 amino acids. Germline lookup yields CDR1 SGHNT and CDR2 YYREEE (reference sequence). This chain's CDR3 is CASSPSLRQGSNGYTF. The CDR3 region has the DNA TGTGCCAGCAGCCCGAGCCTTCGACAGGGCTCCAACGGGTACACCTTC.

The V call is TRBV9, the J call TRBJ2-3; D unresolved. The CDR3 is made up of 14 amino acids. Between the trimmed V and J ends, which lost 0 bases and 4 bases, there was a span of 9 bases. Germline CDR1 and CDR2: SGDLS and YYNGEE. CDR3 in amino acids: CASSVGRVPDTQYF. CDR3 coding DNA: TGTGCCAGCAGCGTAGGTAGGGTGCCAGATACGCAGTATTTT. The whole variable domain, filled in from reference TRBV9 and TRBJ2-3, reads DSGVTQTPKHLITATGQRVTLRCSPRSGDLSVYWYQQSLDQGLQFLIQYYNGEERAKGNILERFSAQQFPDLHSELNLSSLELGDSALYFCASSVGRVPDTQYFGPGTRLTVL.

The chain employs TRBV7-2 and TRBJ2-3; no clear D gene. Germline CDR1 SGHTA, CDR2 FQGNSA. Trimming cost V 1 base and J 0 bases, with 8 bases left between them. This CDR3 spans 15 amino acids. CDR3 region: CASSLEAISTDTQYF. The DNA of the CDR3 is TGTGCCAGCAGCTTAGAGGCGATCAGCACAGATACGCAGTATTTT.

This clone showed up just a few times. Germline and junction disagree at one end, which may indicate a read error. The chain recombines TRBV30 with TRBJ1-1; 9 nucleotides match TRBD1. This CDR3 region has 13 residues. CDR1 GTSNPN and CDR2 SVGIG come from the germline V gene (reference sequence). This CDR3 reads CAWSKTAGTGISF. For the CDR3, the DNA is TGTGCCTGGAGTAAAACAGCCGGGACAGGGATTTCGTTT.

The chain is built from TRBV11-2 and TRBJ1-2; TRBD1 is a possible D gene (5 bases). This CDR3 spans 13 amino acids. V dropped 0 bases and J dropped 8 bases, with 10 bases sitting between them. Germline loops: CDR1 SGHAT, CDR2 FQNNGV. The CDR3 DNA reads TGTGCCAGCAGCTTAGAGGGGCAGTGGGGCTACACCTTC. Protein sequence: CASSLEGQWGYTF.

This clone occurred once. This chain connects TRBV28 to TRBJ1-1, with 7 bases fitting TRBD1. The junction had 10 bases not matched to a gene; V was cut back by 8 bases and J by 4 bases. The V gene's germline CDR1 is MDHEN and CDR2 SYDVKM. The length of the CDR3 is 14 residues. In nucleotides, the CDR3 is TGTGCCAGCGCCCGCCCAGGGGGGACCACTGAAGCTTTCTTT. Its translation: CASARPGGTTEAFF.

This clone was recorded only once. This chain uses TRBV3-1 (or the pseudogene TRBV3-2) with TRBJ2-7; D is ambiguous. Germline V gene data show CDR1 as LGHDT and CDR2 as YNNKEL (reference sequence). Trimming removed 8 bases from V and 0 bases from J, with 8 bases in between. The CDR3 spans 12 residues. CDR3 coding DNA: TGTGCCAGCGGCCTAAGCTCCTACGAGCAGTACTTC. Protein sequence: CASGLSSYEQYF.

As for this clone: One junction end disagrees with the germline gene, perhaps due to a read error. The chain links TRBV2 to TRBJ1-2; D ambiguous. The length of the CDR3 is 11 residues. Per the germline V gene, CDR1 is SNHLY and CDR2 is FYNNEI. CDR3: CASSEAVGHTF. CDR3 nucleotide sequence: TGTGCCAGCAGTGAAGCGGTTGGCCACACCTTC.

The chain joins TRBV19 to TRBJ1-1; D possibly corresponds to TRBD1 (5 bases). The CDR3 is 13 amino acids. Germline loops: CDR1 LNHDA, CDR2 SQIVND (reference sequence). The V end lost 10 bases, the J end lost 3 bases, and 15 bases lay between the germline ends. DNA of the CDR3: TGTGCCACCGGGGAGAGGGGAGACACTGAAGCTTTCTTT. Translating it yields CATGERGDTEAFF.

With respect to this clone: One end of the junction does not line up with germline, which may come from a read error. The gene calls are TRBV28 and TRBJ1-1; no reliable D call. CDR3 length equals 13 residues. Germline CDR1 is MDHEN and CDR2 is SYDVKM. The DNA for the CDR3 is TGTGCCAGCAGTCGAGCTGACGTTGGGAGTATGATCTTT. Amino acids: CASSRADVGSMIF.

This clone was counted a few times. V usage is TRBV7-2 and J usage is TRBJ1-2; D is unclear. CDR1 is SGHTA, CDR2 FQGNSA, per germline. This CDR3 has 14 residues. V lost 5 bases and J 5 bases, leaving 15 bases between the germline ends. The CDR3 here is CASSSAEAAYGYTF. CDR3 nucleotides: TGTGCCAGCAGCAGCGCGGAAGCGGCATATGGCTACACCTTC. The whole variable domain, filled in from reference TRBV7-2 and TRBJ1-2, reads GAGVSQSPSNKVTEKGKDVELRCDPISGHTALYWYRQSLGQGLEFLIYFQGNSAPDKSGLPSDRFSAERTGGSVSTLTIQRTQQEDSAVYLCASSSAEAAYGYTFGSGTRLTVV.

J is TRBJ2-1 and V is TRBV11-3; D might be TRBD2 (6 bases). Germline V lookup: CDR1 SGHNT, CDR2 YENEEA. CDR3 length: 15 residues. Trimming took off 0 bases at V and 5 bases at J, with 11 bases between the two ends. The CDR3 DNA reads as TGTGCCAGCAGCTTAGAGCTAGCGCTTAACAATGAGCAGTTCTTC. This translates into CASSLELALNNEQFF.

V gene TRBV2 combines with J gene TRBJ2-7, with TRBD1 matching 7 bases. The CDR3 length is 15 residues. V was clipped by 1 base and J by 3 bases; unmatched bases: 6. Germline V gene data show CDR1 as SNHLY and CDR2 as FYNNEI. This chain's CDR3 is CASSEEVQGVYEQYF. CDR3 coding DNA: TGTGCCAGCAGTGAAGAGGTGCAGGGGGTCTACGAGCAGTACTTC.

The genes are TRBV5-4 and TRBJ2-7, with D perhaps matching TRBD1 (5 bases). The ends were cut back, 4 bases at V and 1 base at J, with 12 bases in the middle. The CDR3 extends over 14 amino acids. Germline lookup yields CDR1 SGHNT and CDR2 YYREEE (reference sequence). The CDR3 region is CASSQNTGSYEQYF. CDR3 in DNA: TGTGCCAGCAGCCAAAATACAGGTTCCTACGAGCAGTACTTC. Drawing the rest from reference TRBV5-4 and TRBJ2-7, the complete variable domain is ETGVTQSPTHLIKTRGQQVTLRCSSQSGHNTVSWYQQALGQGPQFIFQYYREEENGRGNFPPRFSGLQFPNYSSELNVNALELDDSALYLCASSQNTGSYEQYFGPGTRLTVT.

This clone has only a few counts. The chain combines TRBV6-2 or TRBV6-3 with TRBJ2-1; TRBD2 is a possible D gene (6 bases). The CDR3 length is 14 residues. From germline, CDR1 is MNHEY and CDR2 SVGEGT. The V end was cut by 1 base, the J end by 5 bases, with 9 bases between. CDR3 coding DNA: TGTGCCAGCAGTTACTTCGCGGGGAACAATGAGCAGTTCTTC. Amino acids: CASSYFAGNNEQFF.

The chain joins TRBV5-1 to TRBJ1-6; 9 bases map to TRBD1. J lost 11 bases, V lost 4 bases, and 13 bases had no gene match. Looked up from germline, CDR1 is SGHRS and CDR2 is YFSETQ. The CDR3 runs to 16 residues. CDR3 DNA sequence: TGCGCCAGCAGCCGGTCCGGGACAGGGCTTATGGCACCCCTCCACTTT. Protein: CASSRSGTGLMAPLHF.

This clone was counted a single time. V is TRBV7-2 and J is TRBJ2-5, with 8 bases aligning to TRBD1. Germline V gene lookup returns CDR1 SGHTA and CDR2 FQGNSA. The V and J ends lost 4 bases and 2 bases, in that order; junction bases with no gene match: 6. The CDR3 runs 15 residues. For the CDR3, the DNA is TGTGCCAGCAGCTCCTACGGGACAGGTCAAGAGACCCAGTACTTC. Residues: CASSSYGTGQETQYF.

J is TRBJ2-3 and V is TRBV30; TRBD2 aligns across 7 bases. Germline values: CDR1 GTSNPN, CDR2 SVGIG (reference sequence). The CDR3 is 15 amino acids. With 0 bases clipped from V and 2 bases from J, the junction kept 5 bases outside the gene matches. CDR3 bases: TGTGCCTGGAGTGTAACGGGGGGACCCACAGATACGCAGTATTTT. Amino acid sequence: CAWSVTGGPTDTQYF.

The rearrangement uses TRBV4-3 and TRBJ2-5, with 12 bases matching TRBD2. The CDR3 length is 14 residues. Germline-derived CDR1 and CDR2 are LGHNA and YSLEER. The J segment lost 7 bases and the V segment lost 5 bases, leaving 5 bases of the junction unmatched. This chain's CDR3 is CASSSSTSGGTQYF. CDR3 bases: TGCGCCAGCAGCTCCTCGACTAGCGGGGGGACCCAGTACTTC.

For the CDR3, the DNA is TGTGCCAGCAGCTTAGACCCCCTTGGAGGGACAGATACGCAGTATTTT. Residues: CASSLDPLGGTDTQYF. The genes are TRBV11-2 and TRBJ2-3; D possibly corresponds to TRBD2 (6 bases). The germline CDR1 and CDR2 sequences are SGHAT and FQNNGV. The V end was cut by 0 bases, the J end by 3 bases, with 13 bases between. CDR3 length equals 16 residues.

The V gene is TRBV6-5, the J gene TRBJ2-1; 12 bases are a match to TRBD2. The CDR3 spans 14 residues. CDR1 and CDR2 (germline): MNHEY, SVGAGI. V shed 6 bases and J 9 bases; nucleotides not matched to a gene: 6. The CDR3 sequence is CASRILAGGIEQFF. The DNA of the CDR3 is TGTGCCAGCAGGATACTAGCGGGAGGCATTGAGCAGTTCTTC.

This clone showed up just a few times. The V and J genes are TRBV10-3 and TRBJ1-1, with D perhaps matching TRBD1 (5 bases). The CDR3 has 16 amino acids. CDR1 ENHRY and CDR2 SYGVKD come from the germline V gene. Trimming removed 4 bases at V and 0 bases at J, with 15 bases between. The CDR3 protein is CAISGGRALLNTEAFF. For the CDR3, the DNA is TGTGCCATCAGTGGGGGGAGGGCGTTATTGAACACTGAAGCTTTCTTT.

The CDR3 coding sequence is TGCGCCAGCAGCCGGGACCCACCGGGCCCTAACTCTGGAAACACCATATATTTT. Translating gives CASSRDPPGPNSGNTIYF. The chain employs TRBV4-3 and TRBJ1-3; D may be TRBD1 (5 bases). V lost 4 bases to trimming and J lost 0 bases, with 19 bases between them. The CDR3 length is 18 residues. Germline V gene sequence: CDR1 LGHNA, CDR2 YSLEER.